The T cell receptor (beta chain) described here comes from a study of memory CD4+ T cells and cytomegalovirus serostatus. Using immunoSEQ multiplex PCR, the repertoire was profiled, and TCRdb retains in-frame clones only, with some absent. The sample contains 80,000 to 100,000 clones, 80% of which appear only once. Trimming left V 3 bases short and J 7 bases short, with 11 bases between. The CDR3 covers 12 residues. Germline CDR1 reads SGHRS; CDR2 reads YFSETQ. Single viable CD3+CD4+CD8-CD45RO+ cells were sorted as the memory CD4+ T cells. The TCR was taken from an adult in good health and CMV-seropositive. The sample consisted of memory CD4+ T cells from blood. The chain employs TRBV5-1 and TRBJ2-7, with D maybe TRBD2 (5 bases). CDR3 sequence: CASSSESGEQYF. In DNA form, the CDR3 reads TGCGCCAGCAGCTCCGAATCGGGGGAGCAGTACTTC.